These 17 T cell receptor beta chains were sequenced from one sample in a study of blood T cell repertoires in COVID-19. Using immunoSEQ multiplex PCR, the repertoire was profiled, and TCRdb retains in-frame clones only, with some absent. The sample lists some 200,000 clones; about 93% were seen once. The specimen sequenced was peripheral blood. All receptors come from a man in his forties or fifties with acute or convalescent COVID-19.

The chain joins TRBV5-5 to TRBJ1-1; D unclear. Germline values: CDR1 SGHKS, CDR2 YYEKEE (reference sequence). V was trimmed by 3 bases and J by 2 bases, leaving 14 bases between them. The CDR3 consists of 15 residues. CDR3 residues: CASSSRRGLNTEAFF. The CDR3 DNA reads as TGTGCCAGCAGCTCCCGACGCGGACTCAACACTGAAGCTTTCTTT.

The genes are TRBV5-1 and TRBJ1-3, with 7 positions matching TRBD1. The CDR3 sequence is 15 residues long. Germline V gene sequence: CDR1 SGHRS, CDR2 YFSETQ. Trimming cost V 1 base and J 6 bases; bases outside gene matches: 7. The CDR3 nucleotides read TGCGCCAGCAGCTTGCACCGCAGGGGGGAAAACACCATATATTTT. Amino acids: CASSLHRRGENTIYF. The whole variable domain, filled in from reference TRBV5-1 and TRBJ1-3, reads KAGVTQTPRYLIKTRGQQVTLSCSPISGHRSVSWYQQTPGQGLQFLFEYFSETQRNKGNFPGRFSGRQFSNSRSEMNVSTLELGDSALYLCASSLHRRGENTIYFGEGSWLTVV.

This chain joins TRBV5-1 and TRBJ2-3; 8 nucleotides align to TRBD1. This CDR3 has 15 amino acids. Trimming removed 4 bases from V and 4 bases from J; junction bases left unmatched: 8. From germline, CDR1 is SGHRS and CDR2 YFSETQ. Here the CDR3 DNA reads TGCGCCAGCAGCCTAACAGGGGGGCGATCAGATACGCAGTATTTT. Its protein product is CASSLTGGRSDTQYF.

The chain uses TRBV28 and TRBJ2-7; possibly TRBD1 for D (7 bases). CDR1 and CDR2 from the germline V gene are MDHEN and SYDVKM. The CDR3 extends over 15 amino acids. Trimming pared 7 bases from V and 7 bases from J, leaving 23 bases between. This CDR3 is CASTPFVEGASEQYF. The CDR3 region has the DNA TGTGCCAGCACCCCATTCGTGGAGGGGGCCTCTGAGCAGTACTTC.

CDR3 protein: CASSFDGSQPQHF. Here the CDR3 DNA reads TGTGCCAGCAGTTTCGACGGGTCCCAGCCCCAGCATTTT. V usage is TRBV6-6 and J usage is TRBJ1-5; unclear D gene. This CDR3 region has 13 residues. Germline CDR1 MNHNY, CDR2 SVGAGI (reference sequence). The V and J ends lost 4 bases and 7 bases respectively, with 11 bases between them.

This rearrangement joins TRBV3-1 (or the pseudogene TRBV3-2) to TRBJ2-1, with D perhaps TRBD1 or TRBD2 (12 bases each). Per germline, CDR1 LGHDT and CDR2 YNNKEL (reference sequence). V was shortened by 1 base and J by 8 bases, with 33 bases between the two germline ends. This CDR3 region has 21 residues. DNA of the CDR3: TGTGCCAGCAGCCAAGTGATGGGACAGGGGGCGACTAGCGGGAGTATACATGAGCAGTTCTTC. Translated: CASSQVMGQGATSGSIHEQFF.

This clone has just one count. The chain carries TRBV28 and TRBJ2-1, with unresolved D. CDR1 is MDHEN and CDR2 is SYDVKM in the germline V gene. Trimming took 6 bases from V and 3 from J, leaving 15 bases between them. This CDR3 region has 15 residues. For the CDR3, the DNA is TGTGCCAGCAGCCCCTCGTCTGGCATCTACAATGAGCAGTTCTTC. Residues: CASSPSSGIYNEQFF. Combining the CDR3 with reference TRBV28 and TRBJ2-1 gives the whole variable domain DVKVTQSSRYLVKRTGEKVFLECVQDMDHENMFWYRQDPGLGLRLIYFSYDVKMKEKGDIPEGYSVSREKKERFSLILESASTNQTSMYLCASSPSSGIYNEQFFGPGTRLTVL.

A remark on this clone: The junction does not match germline at one end; this may be a read error. This chain links TRBV3-1 (or the pseudogene TRBV3-2) with TRBJ2-3; TRBD2 matches 8 bases. CDR1 and CDR2 (germline): LGHDT, YNNKEL (reference sequence). CDR3 length: 16 amino acids. The CDR3 loop reads CASSQAAGGGTYTQYF. The CDR3 nucleotides read TGTGCCAGCAGCCAAGCTGCGGGGGGCGGCACATATACGCAGTATTTT.

V usage is TRBV6-5 and J usage is TRBJ1-5; a possible D gene is TRBD1 (5 bases). V was pared by 8 bases and J by 0 bases, with 11 bases between. CDR1 MNHEY and CDR2 SVGAGI come from the germline V gene. The CDR3 sequence is 14 residues long. In DNA form, the CDR3 reads TGTGCCAGCTCGTCAGGGTATAGCAATCAGCCCCAGCATTTT. It encodes CASSSGYSNQPQHF.

This chain links TRBV20-1 with TRBJ1-2, with D possibly matching TRBD1 (6 bases). Germline V gene sequence: CDR1 DFQATT, CDR2 SNEGSKA (reference sequence). This CDR3 contains 15 residues. V was pared by 3 bases and J by 7 bases, with 21 bases between. The CDR3 reads CSASEQGAGVSGYTF. The CDR3 DNA follows: TGCAGTGCTAGTGAACAGGGAGCCGGGGTGTCTGGCTACACCTTC.

This sequence joins TRBV18 and TRBJ1-1; D possibly corresponds to TRBD1 (6 bases). The CDR3 is made up of 16 amino acids. Trimming removed 2 bases from V and 0 bases from J, with 13 bases in between. The germline V gene encodes CDR1 KGHSH and CDR2 LQKENI. The CDR3 DNA reads as TGTGCCAGCTCACCATCTACGACAGGTTTGAACACTGAAGCTTTCTTT. Encoded protein: CASSPSTTGLNTEAFF.

This sequence joins TRBV9 and TRBJ1-2; D not certain. CDR1 is SGDLS and CDR2 is YYNGEE in the germline V gene. Trimming stripped 0 bases from V and 4 bases from J, with 7 bases between. The CDR3 spans 13 residues. CDR3 nucleotide sequence: TGTGCCAGCAGCGTAGAGAGCGTCTATGGCTACACCTTC. This gives the protein CASSVESVYGYTF.

The chain links TRBV10-3 to TRBJ2-3; 11 positions match TRBD2. CDR1 and CDR2 (germline): ENHRY, SYGVKD. V lost 7 bases and J lost 2; bases outside the gene matches: 5. There are 15 residues in the CDR3. For the CDR3, the DNA is TGTGCCATCAACCGACTAGCGGGGACCACAGATACGCAGTATTTT. Amino acid sequence: CAINRLAGTTDTQYF.

This clone was recorded a few times. Other DNA sequences in this specimen translate into the identical CDR3. V is TRBV20-1 and J is TRBJ2-3; TRBD2 is a possible D gene (6 bases). The CDR3 is 15 residues long. V gave up 3 bases and J gave up 3 bases, with 16 bases separating them. Per the germline V gene, CDR1 is DFQATT and CDR2 is SNEGSKA (reference sequence). The CDR3 nucleotides read TGCAGTGCTAGTCCCGGGACTGGGGGGACAGATACGCAGTATTTT. Translation: CSASPGTGGTDTQYF.

CDR3 DNA: TGTGCCACCAGTGATCCGGGACAGAACACCGGGGAGCTGTTTTTT. It codes for CATSDPGQNTGELFF. The chain couples TRBV24-1 to TRBJ2-2, with D perhaps TRBD1 (6 bases). The CDR3 runs 15 residues. Germline CDR1 is KGHDR and CDR2 is SFDVKD. V was cut by 3 bases and J by 1 base, with 8 bases left in between.

The chain is built from TRBV19 and TRBJ2-3; 16 bases are a match to TRBD2. The J segment lost 2 bases and the V segment lost 6 bases, leaving 5 bases of the junction unmatched. The germline V gene has CDR1 LNHDA and CDR2 SQIVND (reference sequence). CDR3 size: 17 residues. CDR3 in amino acids: CASSRGTSGGVTDTQYF. CDR3 DNA sequence: TGTGCCAGTAGCCGAGGGACTAGCGGGGGGGTCACAGATACGCAGTATTTT.

The chain employs TRBV18 and TRBJ1-3, with D maybe TRBD1 (6 bases). The V and J ends lost 1 base and 0 bases respectively, with 10 bases between them. The germline V gene has CDR1 KGHSH and CDR2 LQKENI. There are 16 residues in the CDR3. The CDR3 region has the DNA TGTGCCAGCTCACCACGGACAGAGAGCTCTGGAAACACCATATATTTT. Translation: CASSPRTESSGNTIYF.